This T cell receptor (beta chain) was captured by sequencing in a study of T cell responses to AZD1222 COVID-19 vaccine. Sequenced by immunoSEQ multiplex PCR; TCRdb stores in-frame clones only, minus some. The sample contains about 130,000 clones, about nine tenths of which appear only once. V shed 3 bases and J shed 1 base, with 18 bases lying between them. This CDR3 region has 17 residues. Material: peripheral blood, obtained 28 days after the second AZD1222 dose. This sequence was found in an adult who received the AZD1222 COVID-19 vaccine. This chain links TRBV23-1 with TRBJ1-2; unclear D gene. TRBV23-1 is identified as an open reading frame with a role that is uncertain. The CDR3 DNA follows: TGCGCCAGCAGTCATAAGTCGATCGGGAGGATTAACTATGGCTACACCTTC. This codes for CASSHKSIGRINYGYTF.